The TCR beta chain under discussion was sequenced for a study of blood T cell repertoires in COVID-19. For the study at large: Italy, Spain and the United States were the sources of the convalescent and acute COVID-19 samples. T cells, B-cell-depleted T cells, or PBMCs provided the cDNA or gDNA that served as material.

Original processing notes: Estimated nucleated cell counts came from reference gene primer amplification. Sequencing was performed with immunoSEQ multiplex PCR; in TCRdb, only in-frame clones are kept and a portion is missing. Clonal size and the V and J genes are those of that table, whereas D and trimming came from the DNA. The table records just over 90,000 clones, around four fifths of them present only once. CDR1 is SGDLS and CDR2 is YYNGEE in the germline V gene. This CDR3 region has 15 residues. V trimming: 3 bases; J trimming: 4 bases; junction bases outside the gene matches: 1. The chain has TRBV9 and TRBJ2-3; 14 nucleotides align to TRBD2. Sample: peripheral blood. The source is a human donor in a cohort sampled during active COVID-19. The CDR3 coding sequence is TGTGCCAGCAGCGCGGGACTAGCGGGAGCAGATACGCAGTATTTT. Amino acid sequence: CASSAGLAGADTQYF.